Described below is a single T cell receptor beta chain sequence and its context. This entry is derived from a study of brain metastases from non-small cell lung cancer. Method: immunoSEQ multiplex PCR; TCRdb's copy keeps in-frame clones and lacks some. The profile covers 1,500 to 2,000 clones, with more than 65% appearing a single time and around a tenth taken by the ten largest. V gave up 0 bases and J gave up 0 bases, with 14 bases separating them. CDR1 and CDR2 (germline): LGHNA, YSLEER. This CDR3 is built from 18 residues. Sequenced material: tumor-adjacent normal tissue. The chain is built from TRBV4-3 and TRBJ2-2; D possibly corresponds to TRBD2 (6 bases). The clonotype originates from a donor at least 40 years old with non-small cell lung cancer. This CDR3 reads CASSQDFLGGPNTGELFF. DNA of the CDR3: TGCGCCAGCAGCCAAGATTTTTTGGGGGGTCCGAACACCGGGGAGCTGTTTTTT.